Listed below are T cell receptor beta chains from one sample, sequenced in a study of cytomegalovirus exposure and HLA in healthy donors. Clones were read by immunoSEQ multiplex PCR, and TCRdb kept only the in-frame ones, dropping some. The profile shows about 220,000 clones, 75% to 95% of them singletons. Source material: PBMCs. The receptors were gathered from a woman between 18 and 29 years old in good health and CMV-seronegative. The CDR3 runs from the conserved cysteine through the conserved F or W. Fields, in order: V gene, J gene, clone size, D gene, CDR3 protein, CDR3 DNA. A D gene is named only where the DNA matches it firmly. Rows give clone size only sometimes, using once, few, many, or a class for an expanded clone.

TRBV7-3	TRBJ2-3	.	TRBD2	CASTLGAGVADTQYF	TGTGCCAGCACCTTAGGAGCGGGAGTGGCAGATACGCAGTATTTT
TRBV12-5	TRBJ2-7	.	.	CASGLGGSSYEQYF	TGTGCTAGTGGTTTGGGCGGAAGCTCCTACGAGCAGTACTTC
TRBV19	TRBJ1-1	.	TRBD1	CASSIRTGRGPEAFF	TGTGCCAGTAGTATTAGGACAGGCCGGGGCCCTGAAGCTTTCTTT
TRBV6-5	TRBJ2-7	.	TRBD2	CASTAGLAAYEQYF	TGTGCCAGCACGGCGGGACTAGCGGCCTACGAGCAGTACTTC
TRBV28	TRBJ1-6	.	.	CASSLGGPNSPLHF	TGTGCCAGCAGTTTAGGGGGCCCTAATTCACCCCTCCACTTT
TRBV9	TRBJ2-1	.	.	CASSVTAGQSSYNEQFF	TGTGCCAGCAGCGTGACAGCGGGCCAGAGCTCCTACAATGAGCAGTTCTTC
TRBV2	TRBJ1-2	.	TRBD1	CATRQGVTTRGGKVF	TGTGCCACCCGACAGGGGGTGACCACCAGAGGAGGTAAAGTCTTC
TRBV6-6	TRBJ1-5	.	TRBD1	CASRGQLNQPQHF	TGTGCCAGCAGGGGACAGCTAAATCAGCCCCAGCATTTT
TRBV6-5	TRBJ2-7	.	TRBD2	CASSYSLYGGGEQYF	TGTGCCAGCAGTTACTCTTTATATGGGGGAGGGGAGCAGTACTTC
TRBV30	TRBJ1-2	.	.	CAWSVRTEGYTF	TGTGCCTGGAGTGTAAGGACAGAAGGCTACACCTTC
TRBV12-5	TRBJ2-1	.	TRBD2	CASGYSGRALDEQFF	TGTGCTAGTGGTTATAGCGGGAGGGCATTGGATGAGCAGTTCTTC
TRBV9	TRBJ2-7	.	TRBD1	CASSGQGASYEQYF	TGTGCCAGCAGCGGGCAGGGGGCTTCCTACGAGCAGTACTTC
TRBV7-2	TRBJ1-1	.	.	CASSSLRPGTEAFF	TGTGCCAGCAGCTCCCTCCGGCCGGGCACTGAAGCTTTCTTT
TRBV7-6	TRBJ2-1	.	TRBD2	CASSSNSGRTYNEQFF	TGTGCCAGCAGCTCCAACAGCGGGAGAACCTACAATGAGCAGTTCTTC
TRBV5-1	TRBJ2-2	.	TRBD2	CASSQPSGATGELFF	TGCGCCAGCAGCCAACCTAGCGGAGCTACCGGGGAGCTGTTTTTT
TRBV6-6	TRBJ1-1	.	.	CASGGALNTEAFF	TGTGCCAGCGGGGGGGCTTTGAACACTGAAGCTTTCTTT
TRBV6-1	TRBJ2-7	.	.	CASSEALGSWGAYEQYF	TGTGCCAGCAGTGAAGCCCTCGGGAGTTGGGGTGCCTACGAGCAGTACTTC
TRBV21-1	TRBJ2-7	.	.	CASSKAGFQQYF	TGTGCCAGCAGCAAGGCGGGGTTCCAGCAGTACTTC
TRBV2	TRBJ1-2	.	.	CASVSGYTF	TGTGCCAGTGTCAGTGGCTACACCTTC
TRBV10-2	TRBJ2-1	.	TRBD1	CASKYYGTGDNEQFF	TGCGCCAGCAAATACTACGGGACAGGGGACAATGAGCAGTTCTTC
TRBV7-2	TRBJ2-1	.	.	CASSLAAGYNEQFF	TGTGCCAGCAGCTTAGCGGCAGGATACAATGAGCAGTTCTTC
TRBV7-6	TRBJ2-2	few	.	CASSLNLGGSTGELFF	TGTGCCAGCAGCTTGAATCTCGGCGGAAGCACCGGGGAGCTGTTTTTT
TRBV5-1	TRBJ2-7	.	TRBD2	CASSLGLAGVYEQYF	TGCGCCAGCAGCTTGGGACTAGCGGGAGTCTACGAGCAGTACTTC
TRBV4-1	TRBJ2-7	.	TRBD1	CASSLTGTGPYEQYF	TGCGCCAGCAGCTTGACTGGGACAGGGCCCTACGAGCAGTACTTC
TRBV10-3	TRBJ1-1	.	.	CAISESSGAGTEAFF	TGTGCCATCAGTGAGTCGTCAGGGGCGGGCACTGAAGCTTTCTTT
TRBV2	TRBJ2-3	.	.	CASYQDPRNTQYF	TGTGCCAGCTACCAGGATCCTCGCAATACGCAGTATTTT
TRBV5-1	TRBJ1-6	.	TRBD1	CASSFRQGRNSPLHF	TGCGCCAGCAGCTTCAGACAGGGGAGAAATTCACCCCTCCACTTT
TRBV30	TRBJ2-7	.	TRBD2	CAWSTGTSGFNEQYF	TGTGCCTGGAGCACCGGGACTAGCGGGTTTAACGAGCAGTACTTC
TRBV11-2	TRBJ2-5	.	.	CASSLDQDYLRTQYF	TGTGCCAGCAGCTTAGACCAGGACTACCTGCGGACCCAGTACTTC
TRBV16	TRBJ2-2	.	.	CASSRRRSTGELFF	TGTGCCAGCAGCCGACGTCGGAGCACCGGGGAGCTGTTTTTT
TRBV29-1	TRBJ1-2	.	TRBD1	CSVDLFGDRGVDYGYTF	TGCAGCGTTGACCTATTCGGGGACAGGGGGGTAGACTATGGCTACACCTTC
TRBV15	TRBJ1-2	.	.	CATSRAGQNYGYTF	TGTGCCACCAGCAGGGCCGGACAGAACTATGGCTACACCTTC